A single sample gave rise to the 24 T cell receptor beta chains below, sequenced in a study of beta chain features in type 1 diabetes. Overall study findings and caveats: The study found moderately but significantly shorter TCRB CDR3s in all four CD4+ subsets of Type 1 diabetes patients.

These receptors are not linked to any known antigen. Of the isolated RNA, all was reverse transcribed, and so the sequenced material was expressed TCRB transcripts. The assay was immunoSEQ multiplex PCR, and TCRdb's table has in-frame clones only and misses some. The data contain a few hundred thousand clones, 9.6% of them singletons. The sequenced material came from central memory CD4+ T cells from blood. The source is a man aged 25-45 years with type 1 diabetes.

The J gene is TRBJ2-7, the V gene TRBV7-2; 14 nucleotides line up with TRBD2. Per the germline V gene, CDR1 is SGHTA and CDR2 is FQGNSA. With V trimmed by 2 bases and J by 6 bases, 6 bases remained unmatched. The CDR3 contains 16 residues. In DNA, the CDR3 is TGTGCCAGCAGCTTAAGAGGGACTAGCGGGAGTTCCGAGCAGTACTTC. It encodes CASSLRGTSGSSEQYF.

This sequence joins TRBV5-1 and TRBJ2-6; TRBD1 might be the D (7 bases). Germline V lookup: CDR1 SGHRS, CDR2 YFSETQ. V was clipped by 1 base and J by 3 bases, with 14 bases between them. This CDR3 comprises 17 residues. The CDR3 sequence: CASSLQTGDFGANVLTF. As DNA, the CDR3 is TGCGCCAGCAGCTTGCAAACAGGGGACTTTGGGGCCAACGTCCTGACTTTC.

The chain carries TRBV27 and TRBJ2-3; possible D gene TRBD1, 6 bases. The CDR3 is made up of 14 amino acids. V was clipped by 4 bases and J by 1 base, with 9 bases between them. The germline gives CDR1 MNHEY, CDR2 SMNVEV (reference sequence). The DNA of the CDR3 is TGTGCCAGCAGTTCCAACAGGGGCACAGATACGCAGTATTTT. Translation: CASSSNRGTDTQYF.

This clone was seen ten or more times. The CDR3 spells CASWDRVNQPQHF. In DNA, the CDR3 is TGTGCCAGCTGGGACAGGGTCAATCAGCCCCAGCATTTT. This chain connects TRBV6-1 to TRBJ1-5, with 9 bases matching TRBD1. J was trimmed by 3 bases and V by 8 bases; bases with no gene match: 2. This CDR3 comprises 13 residues. Germline V gene sequence: CDR1 MNHNS, CDR2 SASEGT.

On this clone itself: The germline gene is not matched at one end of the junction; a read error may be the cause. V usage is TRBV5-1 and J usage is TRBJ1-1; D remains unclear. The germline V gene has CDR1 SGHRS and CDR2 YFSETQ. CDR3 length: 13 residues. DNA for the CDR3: TGTGCCAGCAGCGCCTCCATGAACACTGAAGCTTTCTTT. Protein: CASSASMNTEAFF.

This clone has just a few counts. DNA of the CDR3: TGTGCCAGCAGTTTACGACAGGGGGCCGATGAAAAACTGTTTTTT. It is translated as CASSLRQGADEKLFF. The rearrangement joins TRBV6-1 to TRBJ1-4, with 10 bases identical to TRBD1. The length of the CDR3 is 15 residues. Germline V gene data show CDR1 as MNHNS and CDR2 as SASEGT. After removal of 5 bases from V and 6 bases from J, the junction contained 6 bases not matched to a gene.

In DNA, the CDR3 is TGTGCCTGGAGTGTAACAGCTCTAAACACTGAAGCTTTCTTT. This translates into CAWSVTALNTEAFF. The chain employs TRBV30 and TRBJ1-1; no definite D call. Trimming cost V 0 bases and J 2 bases, with 10 bases left between them. The length of the CDR3 is 14 residues. Germline-derived CDR1 and CDR2 are GTSNPN and SVGIG (reference sequence). The full variable domain, in which reference TRBV30 and TRBJ1-1 provide the parts outside the CDR3, is SQTIHQWPATLVQPVGSPLSLECTVEGTSNPNLYWYRQAAGRGLQLLFYSVGIGQISSEVPQNLSASRPQDRQFILSSKKLLLSDSGFYLCAWSVTALNTEAFFGQGTRLTVV.

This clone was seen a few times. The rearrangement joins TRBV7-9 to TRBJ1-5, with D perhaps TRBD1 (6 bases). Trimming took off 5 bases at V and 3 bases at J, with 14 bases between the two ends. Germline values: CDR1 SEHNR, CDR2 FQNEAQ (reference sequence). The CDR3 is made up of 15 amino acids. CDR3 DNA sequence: TGTGCCAGCAGCCCCATTGGGGGGGCCAATCAGCCCCAGCATTTT. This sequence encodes CASSPIGGANQPQHF.

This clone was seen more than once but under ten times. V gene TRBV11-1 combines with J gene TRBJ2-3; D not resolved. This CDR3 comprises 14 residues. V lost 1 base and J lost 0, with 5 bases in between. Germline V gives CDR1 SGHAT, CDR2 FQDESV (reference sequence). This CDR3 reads CASSLGGSTDTQYF. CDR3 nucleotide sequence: TGTGCCAGCAGCTTAGGCGGTAGCACAGATACGCAGTATTTT. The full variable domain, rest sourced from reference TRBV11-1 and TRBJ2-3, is EAEVAQSPRYKITEKSQAVAFWCDPISGHATLYWYRQILGQGPELLVQFQDESVVDDSQLPKDRFSAERLKGVDSTLKIQPAELGDSAMYLCASSLGGSTDTQYFGPGTRLTVL.

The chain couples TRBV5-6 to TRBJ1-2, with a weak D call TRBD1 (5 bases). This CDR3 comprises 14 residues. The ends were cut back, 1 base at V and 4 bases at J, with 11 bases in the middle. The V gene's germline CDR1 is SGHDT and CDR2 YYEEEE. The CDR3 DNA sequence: TGTGCCAGCAGCTTGTCAGGGATCGGCTATGGCTACACCTTC. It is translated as CASSLSGIGYGYTF.

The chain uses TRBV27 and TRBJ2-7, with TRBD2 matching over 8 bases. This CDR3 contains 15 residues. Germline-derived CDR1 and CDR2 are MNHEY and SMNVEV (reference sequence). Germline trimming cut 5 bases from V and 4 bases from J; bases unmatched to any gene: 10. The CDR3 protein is CASSPTSGWVYEQYF. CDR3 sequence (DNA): TGTGCCAGCAGTCCTACTAGCGGATGGGTTTACGAGCAGTACTTC.

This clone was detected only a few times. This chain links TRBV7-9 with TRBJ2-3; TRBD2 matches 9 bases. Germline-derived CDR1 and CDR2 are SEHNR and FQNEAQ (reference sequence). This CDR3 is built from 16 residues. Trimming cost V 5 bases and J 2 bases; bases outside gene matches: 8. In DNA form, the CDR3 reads TGTGCCAGCAGCCCCGGCGCTAGCGGGACCACAGATACGCAGTATTTT. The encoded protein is CASSPGASGTTDTQYF.

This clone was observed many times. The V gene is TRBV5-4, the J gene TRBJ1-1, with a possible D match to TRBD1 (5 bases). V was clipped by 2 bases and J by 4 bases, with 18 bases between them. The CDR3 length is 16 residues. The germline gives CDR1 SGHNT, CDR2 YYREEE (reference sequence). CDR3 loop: CASSFPSPGRGTEAFF. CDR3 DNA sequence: TGTGCCAGCAGCTTCCCTTCCCCCGGGAGGGGCACTGAAGCTTTCTTT.

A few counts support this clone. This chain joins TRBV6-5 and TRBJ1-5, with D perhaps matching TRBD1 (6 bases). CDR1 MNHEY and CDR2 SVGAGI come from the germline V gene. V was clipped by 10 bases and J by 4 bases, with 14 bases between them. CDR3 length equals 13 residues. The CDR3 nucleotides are TGTGCCATCACAGGACAGCCAAATCAGCCCCAGCATTTT. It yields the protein CAITGQPNQPQHF.

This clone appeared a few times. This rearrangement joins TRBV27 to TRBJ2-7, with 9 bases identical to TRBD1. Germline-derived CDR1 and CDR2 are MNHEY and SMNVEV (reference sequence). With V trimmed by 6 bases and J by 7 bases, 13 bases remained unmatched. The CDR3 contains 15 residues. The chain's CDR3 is CASRTPGQGGLEQYF. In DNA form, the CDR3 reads TGTGCCAGCAGAACACCGGGACAGGGTGGCCTTGAGCAGTACTTC.

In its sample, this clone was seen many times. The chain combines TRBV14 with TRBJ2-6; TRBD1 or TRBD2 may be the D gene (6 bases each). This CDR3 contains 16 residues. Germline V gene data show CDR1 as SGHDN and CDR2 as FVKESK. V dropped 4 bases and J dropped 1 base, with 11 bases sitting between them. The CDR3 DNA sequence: TGTGCCAGCAGCCGGGGGGCTGGGTCTGGGGCCAACGTCCTGACTTTC. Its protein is CASSRGAGSGANVLTF.

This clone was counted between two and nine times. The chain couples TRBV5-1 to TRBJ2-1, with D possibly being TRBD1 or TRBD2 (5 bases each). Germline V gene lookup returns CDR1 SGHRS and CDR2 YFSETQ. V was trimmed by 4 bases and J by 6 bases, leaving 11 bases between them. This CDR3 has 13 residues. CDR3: CASSGGPFNEQFF. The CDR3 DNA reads TGCGCCAGCAGCGGGGGACCTTTCAATGAGCAGTTCTTC. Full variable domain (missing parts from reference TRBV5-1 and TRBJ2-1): KAGVTQTPRYLIKTRGQQVTLSCSPISGHRSVSWYQQTPGQGLQFLFEYFSETQRNKGNFPGRFSGRQFSNSRSEMNVSTLELGDSALYLCASSGGPFNEQFFGPGTRLTVL.

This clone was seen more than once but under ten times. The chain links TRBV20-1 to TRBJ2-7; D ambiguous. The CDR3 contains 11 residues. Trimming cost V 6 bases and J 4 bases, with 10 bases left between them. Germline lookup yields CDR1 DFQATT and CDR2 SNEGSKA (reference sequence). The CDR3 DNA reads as TGCAGTGCATTACACGATTACGAGCAGTACTTC. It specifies CSALHDYEQYF.

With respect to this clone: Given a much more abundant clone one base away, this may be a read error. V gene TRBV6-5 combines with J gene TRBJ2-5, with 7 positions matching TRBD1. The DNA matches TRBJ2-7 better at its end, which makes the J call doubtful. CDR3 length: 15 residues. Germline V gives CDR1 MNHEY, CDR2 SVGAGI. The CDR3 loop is CASSQPPRQGYEQYF. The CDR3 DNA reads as TGTGCCAGCAGTCAGCCCCCCCGACAGGGCTACGAGCAGTACTTC.

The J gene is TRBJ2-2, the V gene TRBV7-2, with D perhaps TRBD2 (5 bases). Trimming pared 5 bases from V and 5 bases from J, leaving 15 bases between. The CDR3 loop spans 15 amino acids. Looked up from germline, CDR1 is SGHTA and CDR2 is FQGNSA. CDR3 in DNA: TGTGCCAGCAGCCCAATTGCGGGTAGTACCGGGGAGCTGTTTTTT. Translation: CASSPIAGSTGELFF. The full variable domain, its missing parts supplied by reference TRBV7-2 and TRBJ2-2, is GAGVSQSPSNKVTEKGKDVELRCDPISGHTALYWYRQSLGQGLEFLIYFQGNSAPDKSGLPSDRFSAERTGGSVSTLTIQRTQQEDSAVYLCASSPIAGSTGELFFGEGSRLTVL.

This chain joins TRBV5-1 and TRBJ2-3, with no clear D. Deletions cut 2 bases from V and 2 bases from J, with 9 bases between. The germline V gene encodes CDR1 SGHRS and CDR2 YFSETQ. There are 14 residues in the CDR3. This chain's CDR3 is CASSLSSTTDTQYF. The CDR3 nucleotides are TGCGCCAGCAGCTTAAGCTCTACCACAGATACGCAGTATTTT. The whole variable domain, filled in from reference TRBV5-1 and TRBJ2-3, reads KAGVTQTPRYLIKTRGQQVTLSCSPISGHRSVSWYQQTPGQGLQFLFEYFSETQRNKGNFPGRFSGRQFSNSRSEMNVSTLELGDSALYLCASSLSSTTDTQYFGPGTRLTVL.

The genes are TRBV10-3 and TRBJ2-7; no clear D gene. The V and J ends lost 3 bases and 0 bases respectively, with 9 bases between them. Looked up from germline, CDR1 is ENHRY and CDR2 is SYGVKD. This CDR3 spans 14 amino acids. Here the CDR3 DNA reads TGTGCCATCAGTGATAGCTCCAGCTCCTACGAGCAGTACTTC. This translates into CAISDSSSSYEQYF.

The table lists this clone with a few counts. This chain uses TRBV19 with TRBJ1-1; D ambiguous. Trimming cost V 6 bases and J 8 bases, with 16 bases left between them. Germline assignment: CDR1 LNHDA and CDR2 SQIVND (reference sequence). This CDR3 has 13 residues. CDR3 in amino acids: CASRLQVTLEAFF. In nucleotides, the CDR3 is TGTGCCAGTAGGCTTCAGGTAACCCTAGAAGCTTTCTTT.

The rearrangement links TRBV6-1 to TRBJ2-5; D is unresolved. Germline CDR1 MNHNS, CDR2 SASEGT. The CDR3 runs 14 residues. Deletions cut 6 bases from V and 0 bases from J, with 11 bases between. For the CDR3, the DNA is TGTGCCAGCAGCCGTAACTTGCACCAAGAGACCCAGTACTTC. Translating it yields CASSRNLHQETQYF.